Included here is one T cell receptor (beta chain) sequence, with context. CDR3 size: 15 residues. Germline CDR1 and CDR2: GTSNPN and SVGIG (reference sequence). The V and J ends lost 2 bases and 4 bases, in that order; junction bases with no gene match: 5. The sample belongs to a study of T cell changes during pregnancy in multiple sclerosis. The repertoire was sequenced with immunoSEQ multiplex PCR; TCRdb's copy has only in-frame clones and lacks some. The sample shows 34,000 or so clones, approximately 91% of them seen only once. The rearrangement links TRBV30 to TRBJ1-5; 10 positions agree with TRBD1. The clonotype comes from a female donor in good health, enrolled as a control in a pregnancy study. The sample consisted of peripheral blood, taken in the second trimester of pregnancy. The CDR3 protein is CAWSSEDRGNQPQHF. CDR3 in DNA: TGTGCCTGGAGTAGCGAGGACAGGGGGAATCAGCCCCAGCATTTT.